This TCR beta chain was captured by sequencing in a study of T cell clones after liver transplantation. Study information: Blood was drawn pre-transplant, before withdrawal, and after full or failed withdrawal. Points from the study as a whole: A larger donor-reactive than third-party decline suggested partial antigen-specific deletion.

Deletions cut 1 base from V and 11 bases from J, with 13 bases between. CDR3 length: 12 amino acids. Germline V gene data show CDR1 as SQVTM and CDR2 as ANQGSEA. On this clone itself: Its antigen remains unknown. In the same sample, other DNA sequences code for this CDR3.

Clones were sequenced by immunoSEQ multiplex PCR, and TCRdb holds only the in-frame ones, with some missing. The table shows roughly 120,000 clones, with around nine tenths occurring only once. CD3+CD4+ and CD3+CD8+ cells were FACS-sorted from thawed unstimulated PBMCs. The source was CD4+ T cells from blood, collected 12 months after liver transplant. The V gene is TRBV29-1, the J gene TRBJ2-3; D uncertain. This receptor was identified in a human patient who received a liver transplant. Part of the T cells may come from the graft donor. The CDR3 nucleotides read TGCAGCGTTGAAGGCGGTTCCGATTGGCAGTATTTT. Amino acid sequence: CSVEGGSDWQYF.